This T cell receptor beta chain appears in the sequencing data of a study of cytomegalovirus exposure and HLA in healthy donors. Details on this clone: Its antigen is not identified.

Broader study findings: Most of the TCR beta V segments (in an earlier analysis) were productive either about 90% or about 30% of the time.

A multiplex PCR was run with 60 Vbeta primers and 13 Jbeta primers. Some clones are missing from TCRdb's copy, which holds only in-frame ones; the method was immunoSEQ multiplex PCR. The sample includes 100,000 to 150,000 clones, under 85% of them seen just once. The sample was PBMCs. This TCR was sampled from a woman in her 40s in good health and CMV-seropositive.

This chain's CDR3 is CASTSARTYEQYF. The CDR3 DNA sequence: TGTGCCAGCACCTCCGCCAGGACTTACGAGCAGTACTTC. This chain links TRBV2 with TRBJ2-7; maybe TRBD2 (5 bases). The CDR3 has 13 residues. Trimming shortened V by 7 bases and J by 4 bases, and 14 bases separated the two germline ends. The germline V gene has CDR1 SNHLY and CDR2 FYNNEI.